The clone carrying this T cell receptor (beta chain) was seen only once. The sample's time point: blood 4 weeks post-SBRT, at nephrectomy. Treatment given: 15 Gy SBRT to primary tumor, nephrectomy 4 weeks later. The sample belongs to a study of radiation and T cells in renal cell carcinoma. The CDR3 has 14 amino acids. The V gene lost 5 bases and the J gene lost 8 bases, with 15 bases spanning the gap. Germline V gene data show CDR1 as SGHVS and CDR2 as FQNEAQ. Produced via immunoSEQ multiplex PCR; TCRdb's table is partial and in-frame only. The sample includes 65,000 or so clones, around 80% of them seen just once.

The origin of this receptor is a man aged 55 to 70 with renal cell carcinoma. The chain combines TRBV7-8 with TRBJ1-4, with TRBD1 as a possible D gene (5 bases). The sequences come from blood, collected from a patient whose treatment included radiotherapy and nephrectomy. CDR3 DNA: TGTGCCAGCAGCGCCGAGGGGACGCCCGAAAAACTGTTTTTT. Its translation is CASSAEGTPEKLFF.